The 20 T cell receptor beta chains reported below all come from one sample, sequenced in a study of cytomegalovirus exposure and HLA in healthy donors. The PCR was carried out with 60 Vbeta primers and 13 Jbeta primers. Measured with immunoSEQ multiplex PCR; TCRdb has only the in-frame clones, and not every one. The sample holds fewer than 200,000 clones, around 67% seen once. Sequenced input: PBMCs. The receptors stem from a woman aged 18-29 years in good health and CMV-seropositive.

V gene TRBV28 combines with J gene TRBJ2-5; D unclear. CDR3 length: 13 residues. CDR1 is MDHEN, CDR2 SYDVKM, per germline. The V end was cut by 2 bases, the J end by 4 bases, with 8 bases between. CDR3 sequence: CASSLQVSETQYF. CDR3 nucleotides: TGTGCCAGCAGTTTACAGGTTTCAGAGACCCAGTACTTC.

The gene calls are TRBV18 and TRBJ1-2; possible D gene TRBD1, 6 bases. The CDR3 runs 14 residues. The V and J ends lost 5 bases and 6 bases respectively, with 16 bases between them. Germline values: CDR1 KGHSH, CDR2 LQKENI. CDR3 in amino acids: CASSERTVYHGYTF. Here the CDR3 DNA reads TGTGCCAGCTCAGAACGGACAGTTTATCATGGCTACACCTTC.

V is TRBV2 and J is TRBJ1-2; the D is unclear. Per germline, CDR1 SNHLY and CDR2 FYNNEI. Trimming pared 8 bases from V and 0 bases from J, leaving 16 bases between. The CDR3 contains 15 residues. The CDR3 sequence: CASRGGVGTNYGYTF. The CDR3 DNA is TGTGCCAGCCGGGGTGGGGTCGGAACTAACTATGGCTACACCTTC.

This rearrangement joins TRBV18 to TRBJ2-7; 7 bases are a match to TRBD2. The ends lost 1 base at V and 6 bases at J; junction bases unmatched: 12. CDR1 is KGHSH and CDR2 is LQKENI in the germline V gene. CDR3 length equals 16 residues. This CDR3 is CASSPRNGRSVSEQYF. The CDR3 DNA follows: TGTGCCAGCTCACCACGGAACGGGAGGAGCGTTTCCGAGCAGTACTTC.

The rearrangement joins TRBV7-3 to TRBJ2-1, with TRBD1 matching over 7 bases. Germline CDR1 and CDR2: SGHTA and FQGTGA. CDR3 length: 15 residues. V shed 5 bases and J 0 bases; nucleotides not matched to a gene: 4. CDR3 coding DNA: TGTGCCAGCAGCGGGGACAGTAGCTCCTACAATGAGCAGTTCTTC. Translation: CASSGDSSSYNEQFF.

With respect to this clone: Compared with germline, one end of the junction differs, possibly owing to a read error. This sample includes further DNA sequences coding for the same CDR3. J is TRBJ2-4 and V is TRBV7-9; tentative D call: TRBD2 (6 bases). The germline CDR1 and CDR2 sequences are SEHNR and FQNEAQ (reference sequence). The CDR3 has 15 amino acids. This CDR3 reads CASSPLGGAKNIQYF. DNA of the CDR3: TGTGCCAGCAGCCCCTTGGGGGGAGCCAAAAACATCCAGTACTTC.

The rearrangement uses TRBV29-1 and TRBJ2-7; 8 bases align to TRBD1. Per the germline V gene, CDR1 is SQVTM and CDR2 is ANQGSEA. V gave up 4 bases and J gave up 0 bases; unmatched junction bases: 5. This CDR3 region has 14 residues. The chain's CDR3 is CSVARDRSSYEQYF. The CDR3 bases are TGCAGCGTTGCCCGGGACAGGAGCTCCTACGAGCAGTACTTC.

This clone was seen a few times. This chain connects TRBV19 to TRBJ1-3; 9 bases fit TRBD1. Germline values: CDR1 LNHDA, CDR2 SQIVND (reference sequence). This CDR3 contains 15 residues. Losses at the gene ends were 9 bases for V and 3 bases for J; bases not matched to a gene: 9. CDR3 coding DNA: TGTGCCAGCAGAGAACAGGGGGCGGTTGGAAACACCATATATTTT. Residues: CASREQGAVGNTIYF.

The chain recombines TRBV29-1 with TRBJ2-1; 11 nucleotides align to TRBD2. The CDR3 is 17 residues long. Germline CDR1 is SQVTM and CDR2 is ANQGSEA. Losses at the gene ends were 4 bases for V and 9 bases for J; bases not matched to a gene: 17. CDR3 amino acids: CSVARFRLAGNQGEQFF. The CDR3 DNA reads TGCAGCGTTGCAAGATTTCGACTAGCGGGGAATCAGGGTGAGCAGTTCTTC.

Regarding this clone: Compared with germline, one end of the junction differs, possibly owing to a read error. The rearrangement links TRBV7-7 to TRBJ2-1, with 7 positions matching TRBD1. The CDR3 has 15 residues. Germline V CDR1 and CDR2: SSHAT, FNYEAQ (reference sequence). CDR3 residues: CASSLAGTDYNEQFF. In DNA form, the CDR3 reads TGTGCTAGCAGCTTAGCAGGGACAGACTACAATGAGCAGTTCTTC.

The chain is built from TRBV5-1 and TRBJ2-1; 9 nucleotides line up with TRBD2. Germline CDR1 and CDR2: SGHRS and YFSETQ. The CDR3 is 15 residues long. The J segment lost 6 bases and the V segment lost 4 bases, leaving 8 bases of the junction unmatched. The CDR3 DNA follows: TGCGCCAGCAGCGTAGGACTAGCGACTGGCAATGAGCAGTTCTTC. Encoded protein: CASSVGLATGNEQFF.

This chain uses TRBV6-1 with TRBJ1-5, with 7 bases aligning to TRBD1. Trimming cost V 8 bases and J 10 bases; bases outside gene matches: 8. Germline values: CDR1 MNHNS, CDR2 SASEGT. This CDR3 comprises 12 residues. CDR3 loop: CASSDRPLPQHF. CDR3 nucleotide sequence: TGTGCCAGCTCGGACAGGCCGTTACCCCAGCATTTT.

The table lists this clone with a count of one. V and J are TRBV7-9 and TRBJ2-7; TRBD2 is a possible D gene (5 bases). Germline V gene data show CDR1 as SEHNR and CDR2 as FQNEAQ (reference sequence). This CDR3 is 14 amino acids long. V shed 5 bases and J shed 2 bases, with 13 bases lying between them. The CDR3 DNA follows: TGTGCCAGCAGCCCGCCCACCGGGGCCTACGAGCAGTACTTC. Protein sequence: CASSPPTGAYEQYF.

The V call is TRBV6-1, the J call TRBJ1-2, with D hard to call. Germline CDR1 reads MNHNS; CDR2 reads SASEGT. The CDR3 is 14 residues long. V dropped 6 bases and J dropped 3 bases, with 14 bases sitting between them. This CDR3 is CASRKTEPDYGYTF. The CDR3 nucleotides are TGTGCCAGCAGAAAGACGGAGCCGGACTATGGCTACACCTTC.

This chain joins TRBV5-4 and TRBJ1-1, with TRBD1 as a possible D gene (5 bases). CDR1 is SGHNT and CDR2 is YYREEE in the germline V gene (reference sequence). The CDR3 contains 15 residues. Trimming removed 4 bases at V and 3 bases at J, with 16 bases between. CDR3 residues: CASSLYRSGDTEAFF. The CDR3 DNA sequence: TGTGCCAGCAGCCTCTACAGGAGTGGTGACACTGAAGCTTTCTTT.

The gene calls are TRBV7-2 and TRBJ2-7; perhaps TRBD1 as D (7 bases). The CDR3 is 17 residues long. Deletions cut 3 bases from V and 0 bases from J, with 18 bases between. Germline loops: CDR1 SGHTA, CDR2 FQGNSA. The CDR3 bases are TGTGCCAGCAGCTTTTACGGAGGGACAGCGAGCTCCTACGAGCAGTACTTC. It yields the protein CASSFYGGTASSYEQYF.

V is TRBV6-1 and J is TRBJ1-3, with D tentatively TRBD1 (5 bases). Per germline, CDR1 MNHNS and CDR2 SASEGT. Trimming stripped 0 bases from V and 4 bases from J, with 7 bases between. This CDR3 is 14 amino acids long. The CDR3 DNA reads TGTGCCAGCAGTGAAGCAGCAGGGGGAAACACCATATATTTT. This codes for CASSEAAGGNTIYF.

The chain joins TRBV4-2 to TRBJ1-1, with D tentatively TRBD1 (5 bases). This CDR3 is 14 amino acids long. V was shortened by 5 bases and J by 4 bases, with 14 bases between the two germline ends. CDR1 and CDR2 (germline): LGHNA, YNFKEQ. The chain's CDR3 is CASSGIGGGTEAFF. The CDR3, as DNA: TGTGCCAGCAGCGGTATCGGGGGGGGCACTGAAGCTTTCTTT.

This chain uses TRBV25-1 with TRBJ1-5; D not certain. V dropped 1 base and J dropped 2 bases, with 9 bases sitting between them. Germline V gene sequence: CDR1 MGHDK, CDR2 SYGVNS. This CDR3 contains 15 residues. The CDR3 nucleotides read TGTGCCAGCAGTGAATCTGGGCACCGCAATCAGCCCCAGCATTTT. Translating it yields CASSESGHRNQPQHF.

V gene TRBV6-5 combines with J gene TRBJ1-5; D is unclear. V lost 2 bases and J lost 7, with 18 bases in between. In germline, CDR1 is MNHEY, CDR2 SVGAGI. The CDR3 is 16 residues long. The CDR3 coding sequence is TGTGCCAGCAGTTACAACTCACCGGGATCTGGGCAGCCCCAGCATTTT. Translating it yields CASSYNSPGSGQPQHF.